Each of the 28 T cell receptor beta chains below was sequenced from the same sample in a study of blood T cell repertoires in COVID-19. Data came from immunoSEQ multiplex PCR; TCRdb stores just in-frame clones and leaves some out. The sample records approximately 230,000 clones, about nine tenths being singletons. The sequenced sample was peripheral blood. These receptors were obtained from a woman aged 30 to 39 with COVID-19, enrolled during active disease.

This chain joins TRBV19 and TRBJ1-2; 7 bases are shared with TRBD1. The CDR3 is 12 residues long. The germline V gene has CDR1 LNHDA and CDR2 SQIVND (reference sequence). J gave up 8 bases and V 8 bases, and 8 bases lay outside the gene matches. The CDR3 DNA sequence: TGTGCCAGTTTCGACAGGGTGGAGGGCTACACCTTC. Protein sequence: CASFDRVEGYTF.

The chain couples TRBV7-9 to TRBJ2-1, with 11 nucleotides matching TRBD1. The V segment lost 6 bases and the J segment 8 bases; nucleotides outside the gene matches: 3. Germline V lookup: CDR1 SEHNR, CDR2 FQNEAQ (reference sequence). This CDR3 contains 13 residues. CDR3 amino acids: CASSGQGAYEQFF. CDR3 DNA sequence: TGTGCCAGCAGTGGACAGGGGGCTTATGAGCAGTTCTTC.

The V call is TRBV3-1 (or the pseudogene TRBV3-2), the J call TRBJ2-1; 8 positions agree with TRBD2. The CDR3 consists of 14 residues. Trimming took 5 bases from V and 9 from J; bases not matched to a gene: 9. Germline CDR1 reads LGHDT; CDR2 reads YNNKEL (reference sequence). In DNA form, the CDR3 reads TGTGCCAGCAGCGATAGCGGGGATAGTACTGAGCAGTTCTTC. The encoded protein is CASSDSGDSTEQFF.

CDR3 sequence reads: CSVTSGGFFEQFF. DNA of the CDR3: TGCAGCGTTACTAGCGGGGGGTTTTTTGAGCAGTTCTTC. The J gene is TRBJ2-1, the V gene TRBV29-1, with 12 bases lining up with TRBD2. Looked up from germline, CDR1 is SQVTM and CDR2 is ANQGSEA. After removal of 5 bases from V and 9 bases from J, the junction contained 5 bases not matched to a gene. This CDR3 is built from 13 residues.

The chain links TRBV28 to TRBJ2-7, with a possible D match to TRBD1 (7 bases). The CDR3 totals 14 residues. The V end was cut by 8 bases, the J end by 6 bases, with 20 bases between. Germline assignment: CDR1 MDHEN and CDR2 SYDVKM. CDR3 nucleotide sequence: TGTGCCAGCGGATTATTACAGGGGACTGGCGAGCAGTACTTC. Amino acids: CASGLLQGTGEQYF.

The CDR3 spells CASSYYLAGGPEQFF. In DNA form, the CDR3 reads TGTGCCAGCAGTTACTATCTAGCGGGAGGGCCGGAGCAGTTCTTC. The chain employs TRBV6-2 or TRBV6-3 and TRBJ2-1; 12 nucleotides align to TRBD2. Trimming at V came to 1 base and at J to 10 bases, leaving 5 bases not matched to a gene. This CDR3 comprises 15 residues. Germline CDR1 reads MNHEY; CDR2 reads SVGEGT.

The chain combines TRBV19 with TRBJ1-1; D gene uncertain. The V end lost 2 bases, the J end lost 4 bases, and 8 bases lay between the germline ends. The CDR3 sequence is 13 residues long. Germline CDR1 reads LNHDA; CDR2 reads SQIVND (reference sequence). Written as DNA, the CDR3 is TGTGCCAGTAGTATACAAGGAGGCACTGAAGCTTTCTTT. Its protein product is CASSIQGGTEAFF.

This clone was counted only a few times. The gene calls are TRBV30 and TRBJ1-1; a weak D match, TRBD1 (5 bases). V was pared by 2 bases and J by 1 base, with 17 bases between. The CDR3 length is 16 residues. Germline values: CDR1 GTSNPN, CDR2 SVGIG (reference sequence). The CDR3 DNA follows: TGTGCCTGGAGTCCCCGTTCAGGGCTGACGAACACTGAAGCTTTCTTT. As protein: CAWSPRSGLTNTEAFF.

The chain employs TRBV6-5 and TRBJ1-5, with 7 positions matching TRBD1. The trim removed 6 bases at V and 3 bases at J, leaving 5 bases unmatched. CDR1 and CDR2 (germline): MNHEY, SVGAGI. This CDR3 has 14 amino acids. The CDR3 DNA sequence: TGTGCCAGCAGGTGGACAGGTGACAATCAGCCCCAGCATTTT. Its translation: CASRWTGDNQPQHF.

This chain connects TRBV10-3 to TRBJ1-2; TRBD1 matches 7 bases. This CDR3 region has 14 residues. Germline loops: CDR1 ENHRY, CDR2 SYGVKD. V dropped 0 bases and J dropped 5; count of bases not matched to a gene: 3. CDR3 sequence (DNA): TGTGCCATCAGTGAGTCGACAGGGCAATATGGCTACACCTTC. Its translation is CAISESTGQYGYTF.

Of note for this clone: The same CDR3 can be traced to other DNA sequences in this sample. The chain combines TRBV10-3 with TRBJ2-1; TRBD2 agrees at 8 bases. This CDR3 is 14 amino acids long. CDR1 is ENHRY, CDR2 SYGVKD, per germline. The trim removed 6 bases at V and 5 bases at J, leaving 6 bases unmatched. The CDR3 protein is CAIRPGLANNEQFF. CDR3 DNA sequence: TGTGCCATCAGGCCTGGACTAGCCAACAATGAGCAGTTCTTC.

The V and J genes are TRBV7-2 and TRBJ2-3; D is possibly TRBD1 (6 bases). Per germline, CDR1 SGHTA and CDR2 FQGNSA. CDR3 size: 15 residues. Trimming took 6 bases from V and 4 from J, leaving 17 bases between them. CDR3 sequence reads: CASRIGLGAPDTQYF. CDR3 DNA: TGTGCCAGCAGGATAGGACTGGGGGCACCAGATACGCAGTATTTT.

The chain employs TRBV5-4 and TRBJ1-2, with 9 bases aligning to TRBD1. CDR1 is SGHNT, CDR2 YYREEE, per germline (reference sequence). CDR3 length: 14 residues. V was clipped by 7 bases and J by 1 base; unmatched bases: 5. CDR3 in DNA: TGTGCCAGCTTCCTGACAGGGGGTAACTATGGCTACACCTTC. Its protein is CASFLTGGNYGYTF.

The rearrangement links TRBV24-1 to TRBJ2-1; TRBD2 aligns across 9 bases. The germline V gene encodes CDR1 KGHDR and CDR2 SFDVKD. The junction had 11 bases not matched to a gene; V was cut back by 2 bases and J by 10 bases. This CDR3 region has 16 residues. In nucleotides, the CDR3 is TGTGCCACCAGTGATTGGAGACTAGCGGCAACACAAGAGCAGTTCTTC. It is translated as CATSDWRLAATQEQFF.

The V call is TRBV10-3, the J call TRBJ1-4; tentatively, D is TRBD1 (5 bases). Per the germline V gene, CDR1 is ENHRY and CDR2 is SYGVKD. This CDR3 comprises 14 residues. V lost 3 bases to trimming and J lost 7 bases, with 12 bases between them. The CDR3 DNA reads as TGTGCCATCAGTGAAACGGGGGGTATTGAAAAACTGTTTTTT. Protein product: CAISETGGIEKLFF.

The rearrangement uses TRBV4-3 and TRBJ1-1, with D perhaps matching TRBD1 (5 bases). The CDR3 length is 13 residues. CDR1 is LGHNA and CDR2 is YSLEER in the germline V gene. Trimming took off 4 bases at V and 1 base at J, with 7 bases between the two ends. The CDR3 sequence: CASSPTGNTEAFF. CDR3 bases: TGCGCCAGCAGCCCAACAGGGAACACTGAAGCTTTCTTT.

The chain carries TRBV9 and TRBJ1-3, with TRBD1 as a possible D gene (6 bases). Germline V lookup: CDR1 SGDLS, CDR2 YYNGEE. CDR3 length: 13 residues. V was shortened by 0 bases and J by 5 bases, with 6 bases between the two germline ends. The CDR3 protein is CASSVGGRNTIYF. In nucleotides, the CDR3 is TGTGCCAGCAGCGTAGGGGGGCGAAACACCATATATTTT.

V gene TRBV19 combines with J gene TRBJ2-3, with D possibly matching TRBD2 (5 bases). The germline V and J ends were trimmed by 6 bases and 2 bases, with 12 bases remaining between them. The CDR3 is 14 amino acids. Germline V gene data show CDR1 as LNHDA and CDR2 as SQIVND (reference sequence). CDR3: CASRPGLNTDTQYF. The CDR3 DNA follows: TGTGCCAGTAGACCCGGACTCAACACAGATACGCAGTATTTT.

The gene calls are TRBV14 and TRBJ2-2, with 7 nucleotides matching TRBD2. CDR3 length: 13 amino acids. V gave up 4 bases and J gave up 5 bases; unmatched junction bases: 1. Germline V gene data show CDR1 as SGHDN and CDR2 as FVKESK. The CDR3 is CASSLRGTGELFF. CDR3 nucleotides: TGTGCCAGCAGCCTGCGGGGGACCGGGGAGCTGTTTTTT. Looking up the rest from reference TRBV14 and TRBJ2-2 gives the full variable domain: EAGVTQFPSHSVIEKGQTVTLRCDPISGHDNLYWYRRVMGKEIKFLLHFVKESKQDESGMPNNRFLAERTGGTYSTLKVQPAELEDSGVYFCASSLRGTGELFFGEGSRLTVL.

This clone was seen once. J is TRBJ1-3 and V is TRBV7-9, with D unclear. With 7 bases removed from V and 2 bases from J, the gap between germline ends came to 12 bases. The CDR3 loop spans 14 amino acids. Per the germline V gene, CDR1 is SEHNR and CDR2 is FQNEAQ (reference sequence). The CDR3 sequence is CASNHRGTGNTIYF. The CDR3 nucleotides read TGTGCCAGCAACCACCGGGGTACTGGAAACACCATATATTTT.

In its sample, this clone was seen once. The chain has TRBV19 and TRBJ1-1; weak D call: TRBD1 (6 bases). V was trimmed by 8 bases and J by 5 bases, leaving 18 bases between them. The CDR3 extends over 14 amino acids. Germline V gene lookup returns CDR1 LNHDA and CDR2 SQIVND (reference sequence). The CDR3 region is CASHVRGGYTEAFF. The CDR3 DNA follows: TGTGCCAGTCACGTGAGGGGGGGCTATACTGAAGCTTTCTTT. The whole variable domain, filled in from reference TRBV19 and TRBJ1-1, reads DGGITQSPKYLFRKEGQNVTLSCEQNLNHDAMYWYRQDPGQGLRLIYYSQIVNDFQKGDIAEGYSVSREKKESFPLTVTSAQKNPTAFYLCASHVRGGYTEAFFGQGTRLTVV.

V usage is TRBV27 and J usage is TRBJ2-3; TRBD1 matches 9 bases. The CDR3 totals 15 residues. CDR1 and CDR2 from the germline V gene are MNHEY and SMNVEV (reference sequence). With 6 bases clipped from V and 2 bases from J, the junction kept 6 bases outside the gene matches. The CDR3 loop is CASSPGTGHTDTQYF. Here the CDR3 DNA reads TGTGCCAGCAGCCCCGGGACAGGGCACACAGATACGCAGTATTTT.

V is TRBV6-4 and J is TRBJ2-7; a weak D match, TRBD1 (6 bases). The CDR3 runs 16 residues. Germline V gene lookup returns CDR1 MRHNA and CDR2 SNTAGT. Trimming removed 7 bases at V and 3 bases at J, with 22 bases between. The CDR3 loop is CASKGRNLGANYEQYV. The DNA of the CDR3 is TGTGCCAGCAAAGGTCGAAACCTGGGGGCTAACTACGAGCAGTACGTC.

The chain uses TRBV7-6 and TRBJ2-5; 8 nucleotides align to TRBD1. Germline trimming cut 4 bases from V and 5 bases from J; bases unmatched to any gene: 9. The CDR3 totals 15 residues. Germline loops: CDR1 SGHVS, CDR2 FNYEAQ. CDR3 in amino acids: CASSSETGEAETQYF. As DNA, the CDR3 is TGTGCCAGCAGCTCGGAGACAGGGGAGGCGGAGACCCAGTACTTC.

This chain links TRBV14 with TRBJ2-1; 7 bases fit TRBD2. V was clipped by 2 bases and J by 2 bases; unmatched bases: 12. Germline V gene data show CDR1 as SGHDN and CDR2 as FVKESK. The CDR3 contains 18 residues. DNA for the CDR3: TGTGCCAGCAGCCAACAATTGATGGGGGGGGACGCCTACAATGAGCAGTTCTTC. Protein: CASSQQLMGGDAYNEQFF.

CDR3 DNA: TGTGCCAGCAGTACGGACAGGGGTACAACACCCCTCCACTTT. This gives the protein CASSTDRGTTPLHF. The V call is TRBV6-4, the J call TRBJ1-6; 9 bases agree with TRBD1. The CDR3 covers 14 residues. After removal of 5 bases from V and 11 bases from J, the junction contained 7 bases not matched to a gene. Germline values: CDR1 MRHNA, CDR2 SNTAGT.

CDR3 nucleotide sequence: TGTGCCAGCAGTGAATGGGAGGCCGCACTCCCCCTTAACTATGGCTACACCTTC. The encoded protein is CASSEWEAALPLNYGYTF. The gene calls are TRBV25-1 and TRBJ1-2, with D unresolved. Looked up from germline, CDR1 is MGHDK and CDR2 is SYGVNS. The CDR3 loop spans 18 amino acids. With 1 base removed from V and 1 base from J, the gap between germline ends came to 19 bases.

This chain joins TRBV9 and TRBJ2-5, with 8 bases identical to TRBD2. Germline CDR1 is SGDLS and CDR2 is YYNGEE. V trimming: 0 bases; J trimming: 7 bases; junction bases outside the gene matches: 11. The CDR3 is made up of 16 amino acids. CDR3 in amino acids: CASSVEVAGSLGTQYF. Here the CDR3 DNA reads TGTGCCAGCAGCGTAGAGGTAGCGGGGAGCCTGGGGACCCAGTACTTC.